The subject of this entry is one TCR beta chain. Its antigen remains undetermined. Base qualities are not provided; no much larger clone lies one nucleotide away. The junction carries 21 bases between V and J, which are trimmed by 6 bases and 3 bases respectively. The CDR3 measures 17 amino acids from cysteine to phenylalanine. Kept here is only the CDR3 DNA, which spans 51 bases and is read in frame from base 1. The germline V gene (reference sequence) provides CDR1 MNHEY and CDR2 SMNVEV. Libraries were prepared through multiplex PCR. Sequencer: Illumina HiSeq 4000. To build TCR beta libraries, CDR3 regions were amplified by Arm-PCR using iRepertoire HTBI primers. Before sequencing, the PCR products went through gel purification. In the authors' own workflow: A total of fewer than 70 TRBV and more than twelve TRBJ segments were identified across samples and were used for gene usage analysis of CDR3 amino acid clonotypes. COPE and FqMerger were used to merge the filtered high-quality paired reads into contigs. BLAST was used to align contigs to the IMGT TRBV, TRBD and TRBJ reference genes, and CDR3 was defined following IMGT. Any clonotype with a frequency above 0.1% was counted as a highly expanded clone. Shannon entropy served as the measure of repertoire diversity, while the Gini coefficient captured V-J evenness. A clonotype found in more than one individual was treated as public. The public sequencing data were trimmed at Q25 with fastp and processed into clonotypes with MiXCR by TCRdb, which kept only in-frame beta chains. CDR3 protein duplicates are merged, each entry listing the most common genes and DNA. The V and J calls shown here were made by TCRdb, not taken from the authors' results. A total of 400,000 to 600,000 distinct CDR3 sequences appear in this sample, roughly 21% of them only once. 6.5% to 9% of the sample goes to the ten largest clones.

The time point label for this specimen denotes: persistent/refractory GD, antithyroid drugs over 5 years with positive TRAb. For both TCR sequencing and RNA sequencing, RNA was extracted from PBMCs using TRIzol. The diagnosis of Graves' disease was made according to American Thyroid Association guidelines. Recruitment of patients was carried out at an endocrinology department in Xi'an, China. From each patient, 8 to 10 milliliters of peripheral blood was collected into an EDTA anticoagulant tube. Ficoll Paque Plus density gradient separation was used to isolate PBMCs, and no further T cell sorting was performed. An Agilent 2100 Bioanalyzer and agarose gel were used to assess RNA quality, and a NanoDrop 2000 was used to measure RNA concentration. The data were taken from a study of regulatory T cells in long-lasting Graves disease (dated by TCRdb to the early 2020s). Describing the broader study: Persistent Graves' disease was defined as antithyroid drug treatment for over 5 years with persistently positive TSH receptor autoantibodies. Patients with persistent Graves' disease were compared with patients with newly diagnosed Graves' disease using TCR sequencing and RNA sequencing of peripheral blood. A total of around 35 samples underwent TCR sequencing, from 13 patients with persistent Graves' disease and 20 or so patients with newly diagnosed Graves' disease. Persistent Graves' disease patients in the clinical cohort had taken antithyroid drugs for 9 to 11 years on average. The study was conducted in China and was registered as a clinical trial.

Here is what the overall study found, with its caveats: TRBV28, TRBJ1-2 and TRBJ2-5 were preferentially used in persistent disease, while TRBV20-1 and TRBJ2-1 were favored in newly diagnosed disease. Sequencing and analysis were restricted to the TCR beta chain. Lower TCR Shannon entropy and fewer highly expanded clones were observed in persistent Graves' disease patients than in newly diagnosed patients, which suggested clonal expansion. A larger number of public clonotypes was shared among persistent patients (around 3,000) than among newly diagnosed patients (around 880). As a limitation, the authors acknowledged that the small sample size may reduce accuracy. Because the primary lesion, thyroid tissue, could not be accessed, the study looked at peripheral blood alone.

This TCR came from a female donor with Graves disease. The specimen was peripheral blood mononuclear cells (PBMCs), collected when the disease was refractory, from a patient treated with antithyroid drugs. This chain is built from TRBV27 and TRBJ1-5, with an unclear D gene assignment. The DNA sequence reads TGTGCCAGCAGCCCTTCGGTCGGGGTCGGCCACAATCAGCCCCAGCATTTT. Its protein is CASSPSVGVGHNQPQHF.